A selection of T cell receptor beta chains follows, all from one sample in a study of cytomegalovirus exposure and HLA in healthy donors. The protocol was immunoSEQ multiplex PCR, while the TCRdb copy is restricted to in-frame clones and leaves out a portion. The table has some 180,000 clones, about 76% seen once. Material for sequencing was PBMCs. These TCRs come from a woman aged 18-29 years in good health and CMV-seropositive. The CDR3 runs from the conserved cysteine through the conserved F or W. The D gene is left open where the match is weak. Some rows have no size entry. The others give once, few or many, or a class for an expanded clone.

D gene	J gene	V gene	clone size	CDR3 DNA	CDR3 protein
TRBD1	TRBJ1-1	TRBV5-4	few	TGTGCCAGCAGTCCTAACAGGGGAAGAGAAGCTTTCTTT	CASSPNRGREAFF
NA	TRBJ1-2	TRBV4-1	NA	TGCGCCAGCAGCCATTCCGCCTGGGGCTTCTATGGCTACACCTTC	CASSHSAWGFYGYTF
TRBD2	TRBJ2-1	TRBV9	NA	TGTGCCAGCAGCGTAGCTAGGACTAGCGGAAAGAATGAGCAGTTCTTC	CASSVARTSGKNEQFF
TRBD2	TRBJ2-3	TRBV2	NA	TGTGCCAGCAGTCCAACCCGAGCGGGGGGCATCACAGATACGCAGTATTTT	CASSPTRAGGITDTQYF
NA	TRBJ1-1	TRBV4-3	NA	TGCGCCAGCAGCCAAGAACAGGGTCCTGTATCGCAAGCTTTCTTT	CASSQEQGPVSQAFF
TRBD1	TRBJ2-1	TRBV7-6	NA	TGTGCCAGCAGCTCCGGACAGGGGGCGCGTAATGAGCAGTTCTTC	CASSSGQGARNEQFF
TRBD1	TRBJ2-7	TRBV10-3	once	TGTGCCTCCCGGGACAGGAGCTCCTACGAGCAGTACTTC	CASRDRSSYEQYF
NA	TRBJ1-2	TRBV7-8	NA	TGTGCCACCCAACAGGGAACGGATGGCTACACCTTC	CATQQGTDGYTF
NA	TRBJ1-1	TRBV30	NA	TGTGCCTGGAGTGCGACAGTCAACACTGAAGCTTTCTTT	CAWSATVNTEAFF
TRBD2	TRBJ2-7	TRBV11-1	NA	TGTGCCAGCAGCCCGGGGGGGTACGAGCAGTACTTC	CASSPGGYEQYF
TRBD2	TRBJ2-5	TRBV14	NA	TGTGCCAGCAGCCCGGGACTAGCGGGGGTGGAGACCCAGTACTTC	CASSPGLAGVETQYF
TRBD1	TRBJ1-5	TRBV12-5	NA	TGTGCTAGGACAGACAGGGGTGGCAATCAGCCCCAGCATTTT	CARTDRGGNQPQHF
NA	TRBJ2-3	TRBV14	NA	TGTGCCAGCAGCCTCCGTCTCACAGATACGCAGTATTTT	CASSLRLTDTQYF
TRBD1	TRBJ1-2	TRBV9	NA	TGTGCCAGCAGCGTAGAGGGGGCGACTAACTATGGCTACACCTTC	CASSVEGATNYGYTF
NA	TRBJ1-1	TRBV9	NA	TGTGCCAGCAGCGGAGGGTTCGGCACTGAAGCTTTCTTT	CASSGGFGTEAFF
TRBD2	TRBJ2-1	TRBV7-2	NA	TGTGCCAGCAGCTTAGGAGGCGGGGGTGGAATTGGTGAGCAGTTCTTC	CASSLGGGGGIGEQFF
NA	TRBJ1-3	TRBV9	NA	TGTGCCAGCAAGGGGGGAAACACCATATATTTT	CASKGGNTIYF
TRBD1	TRBJ2-2	TRBV25-1	NA	TGTGCCAGCAGTGGTTGGGACAGGGGGTTGGACACCGGGGAGCTGTTTTTT	CASSGWDRGLDTGELFF
NA	TRBJ1-1	TRBV6-4	NA	TGTGCCAGCCCCCCGGGGGGGGAAGCTTTCTTT	CASPPGGEAFF
TRBD2	TRBJ2-1	TRBV11-2	NA	TGTGCCAGCAGCTCGGCGGGGGGCCACAATGAGCAGTTCTTC	CASSSAGGHNEQFF
TRBD2	TRBJ2-5	TRBV5-1	NA	TGCGCCAGCAGCTTATCGCTAGCGGGGGGAGAGACCCAGTACTTC	CASSLSLAGGETQYF
NA	TRBJ2-7	TRBV7-2	NA	TGTGCCAGCAGCACTAGCTCCGAGCAGTACTTC	CASSTSSEQYF
NA	TRBJ1-2	TRBV19	NA	TGTGCCAGTAGTATGCTTAGGGATGTTGAGGGCGGCTACACCTTC	CASSMLRDVEGGYTF
TRBD2	TRBJ2-7	TRBV27	NA	TGTGCCAGCAGTTCAATTTCTAGCGGGGGGTCCTACGAGCAGTACTTC	CASSSISSGGSYEQYF
NA	TRBJ2-2	TRBV9	few	TGTGCCAGCAGCGTAGAATCGAAACAGGGAACCGGGGAGCTGTTTTTT	CASSVESKQGTGELFF
NA	TRBJ2-5	TRBV5-1	NA	TGCGCCAGCAGCTTGGCCGGAGGCAGTCAAGAGACCCAGTACTTC	CASSLAGGSQETQYF
NA	TRBJ1-2	TRBV6-6	NA	TGTGCCAGTTCCATCGACGGGGGGAATGGCTACACCTTC	CASSIDGGNGYTF
NA	TRBJ2-7	TRBV7-6	NA	TGTGCCAGCAGCCCACCCGGGATGGCCTACGAGCAGTACTTC	CASSPPGMAYEQYF
NA	TRBJ1-6	TRBV15	NA	TGTGCCACCAGCAGGGCCCTACGAGGACCCCTCCACTTT	CATSRALRGPLHF
TRBD1	TRBJ1-2	TRBV13	NA	TGTGCCAGCAGTCCGACAGGGAACGACTATGGCTACACCTTC	CASSPTGNDYGYTF
NA	TRBJ1-1	TRBV7-2	NA	TGTGCCAGCAGCTTAGATTTGGGGGCAAGGACTGAAGCTTTCTTT	CASSLDLGARTEAFF
TRBD2	TRBJ2-7	TRBV7-9	few	TGTGCCAGCAGCTTAGGACTAGCGGGGGGGCGAGAGCAGTACTTC	CASSLGLAGGREQYF
TRBD1	TRBJ1-5	TRBV7-9	NA	TGTGCCAGCAGCTCCGACAGGGCCGGTCAGCCCCAGCATTTT	CASSSDRAGQPQHF
NA	TRBJ2-1	TRBV7-9	NA	TGTGCCAGCAGCCCAGGGGTGGCCCACGATGAGCAGTTCTTC	CASSPGVAHDEQFF
NA	TRBJ1-5	TRBV28	few	TGTGCCAGCAGTTTATCAGGGATTAATCAGCCCCAGCATTTT	CASSLSGINQPQHF
TRBD2	TRBJ2-3	TRBV5-4	NA	TGTGCCAGCAGCTTGATAGGACTAGCTGGTGATACGCAGTATTTT	CASSLIGLAGDTQYF
NA	TRBJ2-1	TRBV7-9	NA	TGTGCCAGCAGCCCTCCTCCGGAGTACAATGAGCAGTTCTTC	CASSPPPEYNEQFF
TRBD1	TRBJ1-5	TRBV25-1	NA	TGTGCCAGCGCAGGGACAGCAAATCAGCCCCAGCATTTT	CASAGTANQPQHF